These T cell receptor beta chains were read from a single sample in a study of long-term antiretroviral therapy in people with HIV. TCRdb keeps only in-frame clones here, not all; method: immunoSEQ multiplex PCR. The repertoire has some 35,000 clones, about 80% of them found once; the top ten carry around 6.5%. The sequences come from unsorted PBMCs, collected 0.6 years after starting antiretroviral therapy. The receptors originated from a man between 18 and 29 years old with HIV. Each CDR3 is given with its conserved first and last residue. The D gene is left open where the match is weak. Size tells how often a clone was seen (once, few, many) or the class of an expanded clone, and some rows leave it out.

j_call: TRBJ1-4
v_call: TRBV18
d_call: NA
clone_size: few
cdr3_aa: CASSPRTNEKLFF
cdr3_nt: TGTGCCAGCTCACCACGAACAAATGAAAAACTGTTTTTT

j_call: TRBJ2-6
v_call: TRBV2
d_call: TRBD2
clone_size: NA
cdr3_aa: CASSGGGEGSRANVLTF
cdr3_nt: TGTGCCAGCTCGGGGGGAGGGGAAGGCTCTAGGGCCAACGTCCTGACTTTC

j_call: TRBJ2-1
v_call: TRBV5-6
d_call: NA
clone_size: NA
cdr3_aa: CASSLLRGDEQFF
cdr3_nt: TGTGCCAGCAGCTTGTTGCGTGGCGATGAGCAGTTCTTC

j_call: TRBJ2-5
v_call: TRBV6-5
d_call: NA
clone_size: NA
cdr3_aa: CASSPRIQETQYF
cdr3_nt: TGTGCCAGCAGCCCCCGTATCCAAGAGACCCAGTACTTC

j_call: TRBJ2-7
v_call: TRBV7-9
d_call: TRBD1
clone_size: NA
cdr3_aa: CASSTTDRGTNYYEQYF
cdr3_nt: TGTGCCAGCAGCACCACCGACAGGGGAACGAATTACTACGAGCAGTACTTC

j_call: TRBJ2-1
v_call: TRBV7-7
d_call: TRBD2
clone_size: NA
cdr3_aa: CASSRTSALNNEQFF
cdr3_nt: TGTGCTAGCAGCCGCACTAGCGCCTTAAACAATGAGCAGTTCTTC

j_call: TRBJ2-5
v_call: TRBV19
d_call: NA
clone_size: NA
cdr3_aa: CASSIVKGSQETQYF
cdr3_nt: TGTGCCAGTAGTATCGTGAAGGGGAGCCAGGAGACCCAGTACTTC

j_call: TRBJ2-1
v_call: TRBV11-2
d_call: NA
clone_size: NA
cdr3_aa: CASSLEGWVGYNEQFF
cdr3_nt: TGTGCCAGCAGCTTAGAGGGTTGGGTAGGATACAATGAGCAGTTCTTC

j_call: TRBJ2-2
v_call: TRBV28
d_call: NA
clone_size: NA
cdr3_aa: CASTTLWRDLVAGELFF
cdr3_nt: TGTGCCAGCACCACCCTTTGGAGGGACTTGGTTGCCGGGGAGCTGTTTTTT

j_call: TRBJ1-2
v_call: TRBV5-1
d_call: NA
clone_size: NA
cdr3_aa: CASSLEVPGYGYTF
cdr3_nt: TGCGCCAGCAGCTTGGAGGTTCCGGGCTATGGCTACACCTTC

j_call: TRBJ2-7
v_call: TRBV5-4
d_call: NA
clone_size: NA
cdr3_aa: CASSLLGGPYEQYF
cdr3_nt: TGTGCCAGCAGCTTGTTAGGCGGCCCCTACGAGCAGTACTTC

j_call: TRBJ2-1
v_call: TRBV13
d_call: NA
clone_size: NA
cdr3_aa: CASRAGEAYNEQFF
cdr3_nt: TGTGCCAGCCGCGCGGGCGAGGCCTACAATGAGCAGTTCTTC

j_call: TRBJ2-4
v_call: TRBV18
d_call: TRBD2
clone_size: once
cdr3_aa: CASSLLGRESDKNIQYF
cdr3_nt: TGTGCCAGCTCGCTCCTGGGGCGGGAGAGTGACAAAAACATTCAGTACTTC

j_call: TRBJ2-2
v_call: TRBV9
d_call: TRBD2
clone_size: NA
cdr3_aa: CASSEGLALTGELFF
cdr3_nt: TGTGCCAGCAGCGAAGGACTAGCCCTCACCGGGGAGCTGTTTTTT

j_call: TRBJ1-2
v_call: TRBV4-3
d_call: NA
clone_size: NA
cdr3_aa: CASSQDYSYGYTF
cdr3_nt: TGCGCCAGCAGCCAAGATTACAGTTATGGCTACACCTTC

j_call: TRBJ2-1
v_call: TRBV5-1
d_call: TRBD2
clone_size: NA
cdr3_aa: CASSLTSGRSGEQFF
cdr3_nt: TGCGCCAGCAGCTTGACTAGCGGGAGATCCGGTGAGCAGTTCTTC

j_call: TRBJ2-3
v_call: TRBV28
d_call: NA
clone_size: once
cdr3_aa: CASSSGSSDTQYF
cdr3_nt: TGTGCCAGCAGTTCCGGTTCTTCAGATACGCAGTATTTT

j_call: TRBJ2-2
v_call: TRBV5-1
d_call: TRBD2
clone_size: NA
cdr3_aa: CASSLAVSGSFPGELFF
cdr3_nt: TGCGCCAGCAGCTTGGCCGTTAGCGGGAGTTTCCCCGGGGAGCTGTTTTTT